This T cell receptor beta chain was observed in a study of post-analysis software for immune sequencing data. General observations from the study: Patients showed TRBV5-6, TRBV5-1 and TRBV20-1 among a handful of TRBV segments more frequent than in controls.

V was pared by 2 bases and J by 3 bases, with 7 bases of the junction left unmatched. The germline CDR1 and CDR2 sequences are MNHEY and SVGAGI. The CDR3 is 16 residues long. Worth noting for this clonotype: Its target is not known.

The TCR beta cDNA libraries contained unique molecular identifiers. One entry per CDR3 protein results from TCRdb running MiXCR on the PCR reads. The sample holds 170,000 or so distinct CDR3 sequences, 30% seen once. This TCR was sampled from a girl between 10 and 17 years old with multiple sclerosis. V and J are TRBV6-5 and TRBJ2-7; 10 nucleotides match TRBD2. The sample was blood. The CDR3 DNA is TGTGCCAGCAGTTACGGACTAGCGGAGGGTAACTACGAGCAGTACTTC. This translates into CASSYGLAEGNYEQYF.